A single sample gave rise to the 5 T cell receptor beta chains below, sequenced in a study of CD8 T cells in ankylosing spondylitis listed by TCRdb under 2017. The library relied on 5' RACE. Reads for this sample came from an Illumina HiSeq 2500. TCRdb reworked the public reads: Q25 trimming with fastp, MiXCR clone assembly, productive beta chains retained. Every CDR3 protein is listed once, alongside the most common genes and DNA of its rows. This sample holds about 250,000 distinct CDR3 sequences; 30% to 40% were observed only once. Around 4.4% of the sample is taken by the ten largest. Sequences were obtained from blood, either unsorted or a sorted T cell fraction (not recorded which). The receptor set was obtained from a male donor with ankylosing spondylitis or in good health (not recorded which).

A few counts support this clonotype. The genes are TRBV29-1 and TRBJ1-1; D possibly corresponds to TRBD1 (6 bases). The CDR3 contains 13 residues. Trimming shortened V by 7 bases and J by 1 base, and 13 bases separated the two germline ends. Germline values: CDR1 SQVTM, CDR2 ANQGSEA. The chain's CDR3 is CSAQGGGNTEAFF. The CDR3 DNA reads TGCAGCGCCCAAGGGGGGGGGAACACTGAAGCTTTCTTT.

This clonotype appeared once. The V call is TRBV29-1, the J call TRBJ1-2; D not certain. Trimming stripped 6 bases from V and 0 bases from J, with 5 bases between. The CDR3 contains 11 residues. The germline V gene has CDR1 SQVTM and CDR2 ANQGSEA. The CDR3 nucleotides are TGCAGCGTAAAATCTAACTATGGCTACACCTTC. Translating it yields CSVKSNYGYTF.

This sequence joins TRBV20-1 and TRBJ2-7; D not resolved. CDR1 and CDR2 from the germline V gene are DFQATT and SNEGSKA (reference sequence). This CDR3 region has 15 residues. Trimming shortened V by 0 bases and J by 3 bases, and 15 bases separated the two germline ends. The chain's CDR3 is CSARDVGTRFYEQYF. CDR3 DNA sequence: TGCAGTGCTAGAGATGTGGGAACAAGATTCTACGAGCAGTACTTC.

V usage is TRBV7-9 and J usage is TRBJ2-7; D gene unclear. The germline V and J ends were trimmed by 3 bases and 1 base, with 19 bases remaining between them. The CDR3 contains 17 residues. CDR1 and CDR2 from the germline V gene are SEHNR and FQNEAQ (reference sequence). CDR3 DNA sequence: TGTGCCAGCAGCTTGGACCCTTTCCGCCCCCGTTCCTACGAGCAGTACTTC. Translating gives CASSLDPFRPRSYEQYF.

The V call is TRBV7-2, the J call TRBJ2-1; D is perhaps TRBD2 (5 bases). Germline CDR1 is SGHTA and CDR2 is FQGNSA. V dropped 1 base and J dropped 2 bases, with 12 bases sitting between them. The CDR3 length is 16 residues. Here the CDR3 DNA reads TGTGCCAGCAGCTTAGGTGGGGAGCGGCCCTACAATGAGCAGTTCTTC. Its translation is CASSLGGERPYNEQFF.